This T cell receptor (beta chain) was sequenced in a study of Ad26.COV2.S vaccination and SARS-CoV-2 variants. The protocol was immunoSEQ multiplex PCR, while the TCRdb copy is restricted to in-frame clones and leaves out a portion. The sample consists of 410,000 or so clones, around 90% of them appearing once. The V gene's germline CDR1 is ENHRY and CDR2 SYGVKD. CDR3 size: 13 residues. V was pared by 4 bases and J by 3 bases, with 0 bases of the junction left unmatched. The sample's treatment: some 19 received Ad26.COV2.S at low or high dose, single or two shots; about 5 received placebo; per-sample allocation not given. Sampling took place 63 days after the first vaccine or placebo injection. This clone was picked up one time.

The source is a person aged 18 to 59 who received the Ad26.COV2.S COVID-19 vaccine or a placebo. V and J are TRBV10-3 and TRBJ2-7, with TRBD2 identical over 10 bases. The sample here was peripheral blood, taken in a trial of Ad26.COV2.S vaccine versus placebo. The CDR3 DNA follows: TGTGCCATCAGTGGACTAGCGGGCTACGAGCAGTACTTC. Translation gives CAISGLAGYEQYF.